These T cell receptor beta chains were read from a single sample in a study of blood T cell repertoires in COVID-19. Data came from immunoSEQ multiplex PCR; TCRdb stores just in-frame clones and leaves some out. This table has hundreds of thousands of clones, about nine tenths appearing once. Sequencing used PBMCs or T cells enriched from blood (not recorded which). These receptors were taken from a woman in her forties or fifties in a cohort exposed to, infected with or recovered from COVID-19 (not recorded which). The CDR3 runs from the conserved cysteine through the conserved F or W. A D gene is named only where the DNA matches it firmly. The size entry is marked missing in some rows and otherwise reads once, few, many or a size class.

j_call,v_call,clone_size,d_call,cdr3_aa,cdr3_nt
TRBJ2-2,TRBV11-3,-,TRBD1,CASSQGQGSTGELFF,TGTGCCAGCAGCCAGGGACAGGGGAGTACCGGGGAGCTGTTTTTT
TRBJ2-3,TRBV6-5,-,TRBD2,CASYSGLAGTDTQYF,TGTGCCAGCTACTCAGGGCTAGCGGGCACAGATACGCAGTATTTT
TRBJ2-4,TRBV7-2,-,TRBD2,CASSLEGRLAGANNIQYF,TGTGCCAGCAGCTTAGAAGGTCGGCTAGCGGGGGCTAATAACATTCAGTACTTC
TRBJ1-4,TRBV2,-,-,CASSEFIGKLFF,TGTGCCAGCAGTGAATTTATCGGGAAACTGTTTTTT
TRBJ1-2,TRBV28,-,-,CASSRGTTYGYTF,TGTGCCAGCAGCCGGGGGACGACCTATGGCTACACCTTC
TRBJ1-6,TRBV30,few,TRBD1,CAWSRGQGIGSPLHF,TGTGCCTGGAGCAGGGGACAGGGTATAGGGTCACCCCTCCACTTT
TRBJ1-2,TRBV7-2,-,TRBD1,CASSRLTGSYGYTF,TGTGCCAGCAGCCGCCTGACAGGGTCCTATGGCTACACCTTC
TRBJ1-2,TRBV7-2,-,-,CASSLAVGADGYTF,TGTGCCAGCAGCTTAGCGGTGGGGGCGGATGGCTACACCTTC
TRBJ2-3,TRBV11-3,-,TRBD2,CASSKGAAGGPDTQYF,TGTGCCAGCAGCAAAGGAGCAGCGGGGGGGCCAGATACGCAGTATTTT
TRBJ2-2,TRBV30,few,-,CAWSVIRTGELFF,TGTGCCTGGAGTGTCATTCGGACCGGGGAGCTGTTTTTT
TRBJ1-1,TRBV25-1,-,TRBD1,CASRRTGGTEAFF,TGTGCCAGCAGGAGGACAGGGGGCACTGAAGCTTTCTTT
TRBJ2-2,TRBV3-1/TRBV3-2,-,-,CASSPSDRSNTGELFF,TGTGCCAGCAGCCCCTCGGACAGATCGAACACCGGGGAGCTGTTTTTT
TRBJ2-3,TRBV4-2,-,TRBD2,CASSGTTTDTQYF,TGTGCCAGCAGCGGGACTACCACAGATACGCAGTATTTT
TRBJ2-1,TRBV24-1,-,TRBD2,CATSDPGTTYNEQFF,TGTGCCACCAGTGACCCCGGGACTACCTACAATGAGCAGTTCTTC
TRBJ1-1,TRBV2,-,TRBD1,CASTQQKQGATEAFF,TGTGCCAGCACGCAACAAAAACAGGGGGCCACTGAAGCTTTCTTT
TRBJ1-6,TRBV2,-,-,CASSGAGDNSPLHF,TGTGCCAGCAGTGGGGCAGGGGATAATTCACCCCTCCACTTT
TRBJ2-3,TRBV3-1/TRBV3-2,-,TRBD2,CASSLKRGSTDTQYF,TGTGCCAGCAGCCTAAAGCGGGGGAGCACAGATACGCAGTATTTT
TRBJ2-2,TRBV6-5,-,TRBD1,CASRGTGAGELFF,TGTGCCAGCAGGGGGACAGGGGCCGGGGAGCTGTTTTTT